This T cell receptor (beta chain) was identified in a study of regulatory T cells in long-lasting Graves disease. The CDR3 totals 13 residues. Trimming pared 0 bases from V and 4 bases from J, leaving 7 bases between. Germline CDR1 reads LGHDT; CDR2 reads YNNKEL (reference sequence). Building the TCR beta libraries relied on iRepertoire HTBI primers, and CDR3 regions underwent Arm-PCR. TCRdb fed the multiplex PCR reads into MiXCR, producing one record per CDR3 protein. The sample has hundreds of thousands of distinct CDR3 sequences, around an eighth seen once. Stated time point: newly diagnosed GD, antithyroid drugs for less than 3 months. The TCR library was made from RNA extracted from PBMCs. All patients originated from an endocrinology department located in Xi'an, China. This clonotype was counted a few times. The sample also formed part of further work on T cells in Graves' hyperthyroidism and ophthalmopathy.

Sequencing was performed on peripheral blood mononuclear cells (PBMCs), taken at new diagnosis, from a patient treated with antithyroid drugs. The rearrangement joins TRBV3-1 to TRBJ2-7; D uncertain. This TCR came from a young man with Graves disease. CDR3 nucleotide sequence: TGTGCCAGCAGCCAAGAGACAAGTTACGAGCAGTACTTC. This encodes CASSQETSYEQYF.